Following are 29 T cell receptor beta chains from one sample sequenced in a study of T cell responses to AZD1222 COVID-19 vaccine. The repertoire was sequenced with immunoSEQ multiplex PCR; TCRdb's copy has only in-frame clones and lacks some. The repertoire holds roughly 95,000 clones, about 94% seen once, with about 3.4% in the top ten. The specimen was peripheral blood, collected 28 days after the second AZD1222 dose. Every receptor here comes from an adult who received the AZD1222 COVID-19 vaccine.

The J gene is TRBJ2-3, the V gene TRBV20-1; possibly TRBD2 for D (5 bases). The CDR3 length is 15 residues. Germline V gene data show CDR1 as DFQATT and CDR2 as SNEGSKA (reference sequence). The V gene lost 3 bases and the J gene lost 0 bases, with 13 bases spanning the gap. DNA for the CDR3: TGCAGTGCTAGTATTTTCGGGGAGAGCACAGATACGCAGTATTTT. Encoded protein: CSASIFGESTDTQYF.

CDR3 coding DNA: TGTGCCAGCAGCTCCCCCCGAGGCAGGACGAACACTGAAGCTTTCTTT. Its translation is CASSSPRGRTNTEAFF. This chain uses TRBV7-9 with TRBJ1-1; D unresolved. V was clipped by 4 bases and J by 1 base, with 16 bases between them. CDR3 size: 16 residues. Germline V CDR1 and CDR2: SEHNR, FQNEAQ (reference sequence). Combining the CDR3 with reference TRBV7-9 and TRBJ1-1 gives the whole variable domain DTGVSQNPRHKITKRGQNVTFRCDPISEHNRLYWYRQTLGQGPEFLTYFQNEAQLEKSRLLSDRFSAERPKGSFSTLEIQRTEQGDSAMYLCASSSPRGRTNTEAFFGQGTRLTVV.

The chain couples TRBV7-6 to TRBJ2-5, with 8 bases fitting TRBD1. Per the germline V gene, CDR1 is SGHVS and CDR2 is FNYEAQ. Losses at the gene ends were 4 bases for V and 2 bases for J; bases not matched to a gene: 9. The CDR3 loop spans 16 amino acids. DNA of the CDR3: TGTGCCAGCAGCTCCGGACAGGGAGTGGGGCAAGAGACCCAGTACTTC. Protein product: CASSSGQGVGQETQYF.

This chain joins TRBV2 and TRBJ1-1, with D possibly matching TRBD1 (6 bases). Between the trimmed V and J ends, which lost 6 bases and 1 base, there was a span of 12 bases. This CDR3 has 14 amino acids. Germline V gene sequence: CDR1 SNHLY, CDR2 FYNNEI. The CDR3 DNA reads TGTGCCAGCAGGATGGGGGGCTCGAACACTGAAGCTTTCTTT. Its protein product is CASRMGGSNTEAFF.

This clone was detected only a few times. The chain is built from TRBV15 and TRBJ1-5, with D possibly TRBD1 on 5 matching bases. Deletions cut 0 bases from V and 1 base from J, with 13 bases between. Germline loops: CDR1 LNHNV, CDR2 YYDKDF (reference sequence). The CDR3 contains 17 residues. The CDR3 loop reads CATSRDLPGASNQPQHF. The CDR3 nucleotides are TGTGCCACCAGCAGAGATCTCCCCGGGGCGAGCAATCAGCCCCAGCATTTT.

The genes are TRBV4-1 and TRBJ1-4; 7 bases map to TRBD1. Germline loops: CDR1 MGHRA, CDR2 YSYEKL. The trim removed 1 base at V and 2 bases at J, leaving 13 bases unmatched. CDR3 length: 19 residues. CDR3 sequence reads: CASSQAPTTGLDTNEKLFF. The DNA for the CDR3 is TGCGCCAGCAGCCAAGCCCCGACGACAGGGTTGGATACTAATGAAAAACTGTTTTTT.

This clone was recorded only once. V gene TRBV6-4 combines with J gene TRBJ1-5; D may be TRBD1 (5 bases). CDR1 MRHNA and CDR2 SNTAGT come from the germline V gene. This CDR3 region has 18 residues. Deletions cut 8 bases from V and 0 bases from J, with 23 bases between. The CDR3 loop is CASLEPVLRANSNQPQHF. In DNA form, the CDR3 reads TGTGCCAGCCTAGAACCAGTCCTCAGGGCAAATAGCAATCAGCCCCAGCATTTT.

The chain uses TRBV6-1 and TRBJ1-5; TRBD1 might be the D (5 bases). The V end was cut by 2 bases, the J end by 6 bases, with 17 bases between. The CDR3 has 16 amino acids. The V gene's germline CDR1 is MNHNS and CDR2 SASEGT. For the CDR3, the DNA is TGTGCCAGCAGTGAACAGGTGGCGGCTGGGGGTCAGCCCCAGCATTTT. Translating gives CASSEQVAAGGQPQHF.

The rearrangement uses TRBV6-5 and TRBJ1-2, with 8 positions matching TRBD1. Germline CDR1 reads MNHEY; CDR2 reads SVGAGI. This CDR3 comprises 14 residues. V trimming: 6 bases; J trimming: 2 bases; junction bases outside the gene matches: 5. In DNA form, the CDR3 reads TGTGCCAGCAGCTACCGACAGGGGAACTATGGCTACACCTTC. The encoded protein is CASSYRQGNYGYTF.

The V and J genes are TRBV27 and TRBJ1-1; perhaps TRBD1 as D (5 bases). CDR3 length equals 19 residues. CDR1 is MNHEY and CDR2 is SMNVEV in the germline V gene (reference sequence). V dropped 1 base and J dropped 0 bases, with 21 bases sitting between them. The CDR3 spells CASSLLPPGTGGMNTEAFF. DNA of the CDR3: TGTGCCAGCAGTTTATTGCCGCCCGGGACCGGGGGGATGAACACTGAAGCTTTCTTT.

Details on this clone: Other DNA sequences in the same sample also yield this CDR3. The V and J genes are TRBV9 and TRBJ2-1; 9 bases match TRBD2. The length of the CDR3 is 16 residues. CDR1 SGDLS and CDR2 YYNGEE come from the germline V gene. With V trimmed by 3 bases and J by 3 bases, 7 bases remained unmatched. The CDR3 loop is CASSELAGEIYNEQFF. The CDR3 nucleotides read TGTGCCAGCAGCGAATTAGCGGGGGAAATCTACAATGAGCAGTTCTTC.

This clone was counted a few times. The chain carries TRBV19 and TRBJ2-5; either TRBD1 or TRBD2 may fit D (5 bases each). V lost 5 bases and J lost 2, with 15 bases in between. The CDR3 is made up of 15 amino acids. The germline V gene has CDR1 LNHDA and CDR2 SQIVND (reference sequence). CDR3 sequence reads: CASSVGTGVQETQYF. The CDR3 bases are TGTGCCAGTAGTGTCGGGACCGGGGTTCAAGAGACCCAGTACTTC. Full variable domain (outside the CDR3, taken from reference TRBV19 and TRBJ2-5): DGGITQSPKYLFRKEGQNVTLSCEQNLNHDAMYWYRQDPGQGLRLIYYSQIVNDFQKGDIAEGYSVSREKKESFPLTVTSAQKNPTAFYLCASSVGTGVQETQYFGPGTRLLVL.

The genes are TRBV15 and TRBJ1-5, with D unclear. The CDR3 contains 15 residues. Between the trimmed V and J ends, which lost 5 bases and 5 bases, there was a span of 16 bases. In germline, CDR1 is LNHNV, CDR2 YYDKDF (reference sequence). The CDR3, as DNA: TGTGCCACCAGCCAGAGGTCGGGAAGCCATCAGCCCCAGCATTTT. Translation: CATSQRSGSHQPQHF.

The V and J genes are TRBV6-5 and TRBJ2-3; D remains ambiguous. Germline lookup yields CDR1 MNHEY and CDR2 SVGAGI. V lost 7 bases and J 0 bases, leaving 14 bases between the germline ends. The CDR3 length is 15 residues. The CDR3 loop reads CASTPTHISTDTQYF. DNA of the CDR3: TGTGCCAGCACCCCGACTCATATTAGCACAGATACGCAGTATTTT.

The chain couples TRBV28 to TRBJ1-6; D is uncertain. CDR1 and CDR2 (germline): MDHEN, SYDVKM. V was cut by 3 bases and J by 5 bases, with 11 bases left in between. This CDR3 has 15 residues. The CDR3 DNA is TGTGCCAGCAGTTTTGCGGGGATGAATAATTCACCCCTCCACTTT. This encodes CASSFAGMNNSPLHF.

This chain uses TRBV15 with TRBJ1-2; TRBD1 matches 9 bases. V was pared by 5 bases and J by 7 bases, with 14 bases of the junction left unmatched. Germline CDR1 and CDR2: LNHNV and YYDKDF (reference sequence). This CDR3 spans 16 amino acids. The CDR3 DNA is TGTGCCACCAGCCGCTTTAGGGACAGGGCTATAGTTGGCTACACCTTC. Protein sequence: CATSRFRDRAIVGYTF.

The chain recombines TRBV9 with TRBJ2-5; weak D call: TRBD2 (6 bases). The CDR3 runs to 16 residues. The germline V and J ends were trimmed by 2 bases and 5 bases, with 19 bases remaining between them. Germline CDR1 SGDLS, CDR2 YYNGEE. The CDR3: CASSVGVGGVGETQYF. The DNA for the CDR3 is TGTGCCAGCAGCGTCGGGGTTGGCGGGGTCGGGGAGACCCAGTACTTC. Looking up the rest from reference TRBV9 and TRBJ2-5 gives the full variable domain: DSGVTQTPKHLITATGQRVTLRCSPRSGDLSVYWYQQSLDQGLQFLIQYYNGEERAKGNILERFSAQQFPDLHSELNLSSLELGDSALYFCASSVGVGGVGETQYFGPGTRLLVL.

V and J are TRBV28 and TRBJ1-6; D remains unclear. CDR3 length: 15 amino acids. Germline values: CDR1 MDHEN, CDR2 SYDVKM. Trimming pared 6 bases from V and 7 bases from J, leaving 16 bases between. CDR3 residues: CASSPPRGVNSPLHF. CDR3 DNA: TGTGCCAGCAGCCCGCCCCGCGGTGTGAATTCACCCCTCCACTTT.

The chain is built from TRBV11-3 and TRBJ2-3, with 10 bases lining up with TRBD2. After removal of 1 base from V and 2 bases from J, the junction contained 3 bases not matched to a gene. The CDR3 has 16 residues. Germline CDR1 SGHNT, CDR2 YENEEA. The chain's CDR3 is CASSLGSGGHTDTQYF. The DNA of the CDR3 is TGTGCCAGCAGCTTAGGTAGCGGGGGGCACACAGATACGCAGTATTTT.

CDR3 amino acids: CATSRDRDRGSYGYTF. In DNA, the CDR3 is TGTGCCACCAGCAGAGATCGGGACAGGGGGAGCTATGGCTACACCTTC. The chain combines TRBV15 with TRBJ1-2, with 11 bases that match TRBD1. Germline CDR1 LNHNV, CDR2 YYDKDF (reference sequence). CDR3 length: 16 amino acids. J lost 4 bases, V lost 0 bases, and 4 bases had no gene match.

This chain connects TRBV25-1 to TRBJ2-1; 7 bases agree with TRBD1. V gave up 1 base and J gave up 10 bases; unmatched junction bases: 10. The V gene's germline CDR1 is MGHDK and CDR2 SYGVNS. This CDR3 has 15 residues. The CDR3 spells CASSESGTARKEQFF. CDR3 DNA sequence: TGTGCCAGCAGTGAATCCGGGACAGCAAGAAAGGAGCAGTTCTTC. The variable domain in full, with the rest retrieved from reference TRBV25-1 and TRBJ2-1, is EADIYQTPRYLVIGTGKKITLECSQTMGHDKMYWYQQDPGMELHLIHYSYGVNSTEKGDLSSESTVSRIRTEHFPLTLESARPSHTSQYLCASSESGTARKEQFFGPGTRLTVL.

V and J are TRBV4-2 and TRBJ1-1; tentative D call: TRBD1 (5 bases). Germline CDR1 LGHNA, CDR2 YNFKEQ. V shed 0 bases and J shed 6 bases, with 26 bases lying between them. The CDR3 totals 19 residues. DNA for the CDR3: TGTGCCAGCAGCCAAGATAATCGTGACCTTGAGGGACGTAGGGCTGAAGCTTTCTTT. It encodes CASSQDNRDLEGRRAEAFF.

This chain uses TRBV5-1 with TRBJ2-1; TRBD1 matches at 9 bases. CDR3 length: 15 amino acids. V trimming: 2 bases; J trimming: 6 bases; junction bases outside the gene matches: 6. The germline gives CDR1 SGHRS, CDR2 YFSETQ. Here the CDR3 DNA reads TGCGCCAGCAGCTTAGCAGGACAGGGGACCAATGAGCAGTTCTTC. Protein sequence: CASSLAGQGTNEQFF.

The rearrangement uses TRBV6-5 and TRBJ1-1; D is possibly TRBD1 (5 bases). The length of the CDR3 is 14 residues. Germline V CDR1 and CDR2: MNHEY, SVGAGI. V was pared by 6 bases and J by 13 bases, with 24 bases between. This CDR3 is CASSPTGATGKGFF. CDR3 nucleotide sequence: TGTGCCAGCAGCCCCACCGGGGCGACGGGTAAGGGTTTCTTT.

This clone has just one count. The rearrangement links TRBV5-4 to TRBJ1-6, with 9 bases that match TRBD1. J gave up 8 bases and V 4 bases, and 7 bases lay outside the gene matches. The germline V gene has CDR1 SGHNT and CDR2 YYREEE (reference sequence). The length of the CDR3 is 15 residues. This chain's CDR3 is CASSVYRGRDSPLHF. DNA of the CDR3: TGTGCCAGCAGCGTATACAGGGGGCGAGATTCACCCCTCCACTTT.

The J gene is TRBJ2-1, the V gene TRBV7-2, with D maybe TRBD2 (6 bases). Germline loops: CDR1 SGHTA, CDR2 FQGNSA. This CDR3 contains 15 residues. Trimming stripped 5 bases from V and 2 bases from J, with 13 bases between. CDR3 loop: CASSPPRLAYNEQFF. CDR3 DNA sequence: TGTGCCAGCAGCCCCCCGCGACTAGCCTACAATGAGCAGTTCTTC.

The chain combines TRBV5-1 with TRBJ1-5, with 7 bases identical to TRBD1. Unmatched junction bases numbered 3, after V lost 1 base and J lost 5 bases. This CDR3 is built from 14 residues. Germline assignment: CDR1 SGHRS and CDR2 YFSETQ. CDR3 sequence (DNA): TGCGCCAGCAGCTTGTCAGGGGGTGATCAGCCCCAGCATTTT. Amino acids: CASSLSGGDQPQHF. Variable domain in full (rest from reference TRBV5-1 and TRBJ1-5): KAGVTQTPRYLIKTRGQQVTLSCSPISGHRSVSWYQQTPGQGLQFLFEYFSETQRNKGNFPGRFSGRQFSNSRSEMNVSTLELGDSALYLCASSLSGGDQPQHFGDGTRLSIL.

The V call is TRBV6-1, the J call TRBJ2-2; tentatively, D is TRBD1 or TRBD2 (5 bases each). The V end lost 1 base, the J end lost 6 bases, and 6 bases lay between the germline ends. Germline V gene sequence: CDR1 MNHNS, CDR2 SASEGT. CDR3 size: 13 residues. The CDR3 is CASSEVGAGELFF. CDR3 nucleotide sequence: TGTGCCAGCAGTGAAGTGGGGGCCGGGGAGCTGTTTTTT.

The J gene is TRBJ2-7, the V gene TRBV30, with 9 bases aligning to TRBD2. Trimming at V came to 4 bases and at J to 5 bases, leaving 6 bases not matched to a gene. Germline V gene lookup returns CDR1 GTSNPN and CDR2 SVGIG (reference sequence). The CDR3 sequence is 13 residues long. The CDR3 loop is CAWIPGLAHEQYF. CDR3 nucleotide sequence: TGTGCCTGGATTCCGGGACTAGCCCACGAGCAGTACTTC.